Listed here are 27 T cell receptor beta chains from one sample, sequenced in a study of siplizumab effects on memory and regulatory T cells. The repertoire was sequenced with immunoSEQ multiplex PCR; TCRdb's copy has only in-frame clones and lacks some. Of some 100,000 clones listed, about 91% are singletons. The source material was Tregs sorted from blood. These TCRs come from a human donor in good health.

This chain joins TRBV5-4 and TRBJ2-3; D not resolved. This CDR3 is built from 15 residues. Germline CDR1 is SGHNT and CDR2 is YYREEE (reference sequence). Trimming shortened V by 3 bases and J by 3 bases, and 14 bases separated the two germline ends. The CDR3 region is CASSSPGRGTDTQYF. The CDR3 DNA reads TGTGCCAGCAGCTCTCCGGGCCGTGGTACAGATACGCAGTATTTT.

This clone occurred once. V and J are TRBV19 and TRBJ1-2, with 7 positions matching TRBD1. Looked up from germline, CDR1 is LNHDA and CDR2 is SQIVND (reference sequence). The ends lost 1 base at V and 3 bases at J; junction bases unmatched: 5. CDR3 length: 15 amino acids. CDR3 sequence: CASSIVGRGDYGYTF. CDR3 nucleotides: TGTGCCAGTAGTATAGTTGGCAGGGGGGACTATGGCTACACCTTC.

DNA for the CDR3: TGTGCCAGCACCCAAGCGGGGCCCTACGAGCAGTACTTC. Its translation is CASTQAGPYEQYF. V usage is TRBV6-6 and J usage is TRBJ2-5, with TRBD2 matching over 7 bases. The last part of the DNA fits TRBJ2-7 better; the J call may be wrong. This CDR3 is built from 13 residues. Germline V gives CDR1 MNHNY, CDR2 SVGAGI (reference sequence).

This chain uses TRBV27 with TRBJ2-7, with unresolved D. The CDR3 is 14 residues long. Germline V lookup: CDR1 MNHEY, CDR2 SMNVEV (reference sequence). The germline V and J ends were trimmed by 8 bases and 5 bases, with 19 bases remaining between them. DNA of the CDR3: TGTGCCAGCCGTGATTTGGCCTCCCTCCACGAGCAGTACTTC. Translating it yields CASRDLASLHEQYF.

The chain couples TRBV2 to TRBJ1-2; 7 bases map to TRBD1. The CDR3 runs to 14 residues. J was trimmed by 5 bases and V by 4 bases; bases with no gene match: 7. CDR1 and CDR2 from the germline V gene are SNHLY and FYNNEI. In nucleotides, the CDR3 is TGTGCCAGCAGTGTCTCAGGGGGGACATATGGCTACACCTTC. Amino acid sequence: CASSVSGGTYGYTF. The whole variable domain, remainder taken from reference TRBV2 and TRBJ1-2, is EPEVTQTPSHQVTQMGQEVILRCVPISNHLYFYWYRQILGQKVEFLVSFYNNEISEKSEIFDDQFSVERPDGSNFTLKIRSTKLEDSAMYFCASSVSGGTYGYTFGSGTRLTVV.

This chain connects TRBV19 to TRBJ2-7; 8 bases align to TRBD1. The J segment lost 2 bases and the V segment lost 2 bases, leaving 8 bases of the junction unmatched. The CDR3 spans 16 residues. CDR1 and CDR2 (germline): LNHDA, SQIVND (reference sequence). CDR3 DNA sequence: TGTGCCAGTAGTATAACGACAGGGGTGAGTGCCTACGAGCAGTACTTC. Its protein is CASSITTGVSAYEQYF.

The CDR3 protein is CASRWTGTAGELFF. The CDR3 coding sequence is TGTGCCAGCAGGTGGACAGGCACGGCCGGGGAGCTGTTTTTT. The rearrangement links TRBV28 to TRBJ2-2, with 7 bases lining up with TRBD1. Germline CDR1 is MDHEN and CDR2 is SYDVKM. V lost 6 bases and J lost 6; bases outside the gene matches: 7. This CDR3 contains 14 residues.

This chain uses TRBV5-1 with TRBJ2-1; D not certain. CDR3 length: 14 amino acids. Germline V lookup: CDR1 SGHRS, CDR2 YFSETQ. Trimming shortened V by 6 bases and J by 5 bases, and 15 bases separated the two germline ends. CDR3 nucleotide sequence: TGCGCCAGCAACCGAGGAGCCGACCACAATGAGCAGTTCTTC. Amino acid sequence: CASNRGADHNEQFF. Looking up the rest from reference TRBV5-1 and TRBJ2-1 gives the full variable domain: KAGVTQTPRYLIKTRGQQVTLSCSPISGHRSVSWYQQTPGQGLQFLFEYFSETQRNKGNFPGRFSGRQFSNSRSEMNVSTLELGDSALYLCASNRGADHNEQFFGPGTRLTVL.

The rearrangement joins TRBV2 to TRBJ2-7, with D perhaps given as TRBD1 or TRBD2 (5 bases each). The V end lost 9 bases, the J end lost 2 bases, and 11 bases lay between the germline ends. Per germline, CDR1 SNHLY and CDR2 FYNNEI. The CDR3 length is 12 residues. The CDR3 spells CARDRDAYEQYF. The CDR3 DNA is TGTGCCAGAGACCGGGACGCCTACGAGCAGTACTTC.

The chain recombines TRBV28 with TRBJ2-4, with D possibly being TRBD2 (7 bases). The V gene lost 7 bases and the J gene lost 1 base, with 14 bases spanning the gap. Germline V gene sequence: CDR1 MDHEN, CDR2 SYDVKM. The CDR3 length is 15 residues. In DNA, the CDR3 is TGTGCCAGCACGAAAAGGGGGGGCGCCAAAAACATTCAGTACTTC. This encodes CASTKRGGAKNIQYF.

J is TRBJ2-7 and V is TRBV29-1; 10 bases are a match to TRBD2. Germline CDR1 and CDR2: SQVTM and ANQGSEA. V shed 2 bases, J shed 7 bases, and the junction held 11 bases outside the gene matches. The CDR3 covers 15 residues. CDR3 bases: TGCAGCGTTGAAAGACGGACTAGCGGAGGAGGGGAGCAGTACTTC. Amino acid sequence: CSVERRTSGGGEQYF.

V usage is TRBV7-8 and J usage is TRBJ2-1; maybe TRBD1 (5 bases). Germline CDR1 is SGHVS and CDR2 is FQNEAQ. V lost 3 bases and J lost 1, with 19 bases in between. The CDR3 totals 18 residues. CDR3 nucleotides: TGTGCCAGCAGCTTTTTTGGGGCAGGCCAGAGGTCCTACAATGAGCAGTTCTTC. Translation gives CASSFFGAGQRSYNEQFF.

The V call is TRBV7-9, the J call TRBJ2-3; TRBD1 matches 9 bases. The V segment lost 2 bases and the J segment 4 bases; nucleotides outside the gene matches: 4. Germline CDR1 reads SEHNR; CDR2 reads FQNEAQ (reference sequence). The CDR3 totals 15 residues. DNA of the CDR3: TGTGCCAGCAGCTTAAGGGACAGGGCGTCAGATACGCAGTATTTT. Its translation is CASSLRDRASDTQYF.

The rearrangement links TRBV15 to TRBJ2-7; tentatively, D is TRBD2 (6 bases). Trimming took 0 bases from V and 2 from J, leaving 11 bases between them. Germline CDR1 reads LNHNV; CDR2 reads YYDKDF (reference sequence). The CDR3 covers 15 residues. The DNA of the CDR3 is TGTGCCACCAGCAGAGATAGGAGGGCCCCCTACGAGCAGTACTTC. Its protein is CATSRDRRAPYEQYF.

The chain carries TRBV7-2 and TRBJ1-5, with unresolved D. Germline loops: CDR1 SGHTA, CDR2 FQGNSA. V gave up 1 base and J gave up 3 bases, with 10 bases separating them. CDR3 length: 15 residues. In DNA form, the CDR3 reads TGTGCCAGCAGCTTAGAGTCTGGGGTCAATCAGCCCCAGCATTTT. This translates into CASSLESGVNQPQHF. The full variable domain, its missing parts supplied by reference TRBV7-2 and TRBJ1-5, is GAGVSQSPSNKVTEKGKDVELRCDPISGHTALYWYRQSLGQGLEFLIYFQGNSAPDKSGLPSDRFSAERTGGSVSTLTIQRTQQEDSAVYLCASSLESGVNQPQHFGDGTRLSIL.

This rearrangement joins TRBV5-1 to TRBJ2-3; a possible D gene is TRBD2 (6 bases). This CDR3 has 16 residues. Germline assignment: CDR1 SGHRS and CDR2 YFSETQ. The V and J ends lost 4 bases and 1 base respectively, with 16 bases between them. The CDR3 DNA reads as TGCGCCAGCAGCCCCTTTAGCGGAGGGGGCACAGATACGCAGTATTTT. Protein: CASSPFSGGGTDTQYF.

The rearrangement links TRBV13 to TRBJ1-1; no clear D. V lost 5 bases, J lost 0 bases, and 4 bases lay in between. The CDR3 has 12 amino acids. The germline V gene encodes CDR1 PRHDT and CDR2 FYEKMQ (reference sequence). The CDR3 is CASSRLNTEAFF. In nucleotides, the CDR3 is TGTGCCAGCAGCCGGTTGAACACTGAAGCTTTCTTT.

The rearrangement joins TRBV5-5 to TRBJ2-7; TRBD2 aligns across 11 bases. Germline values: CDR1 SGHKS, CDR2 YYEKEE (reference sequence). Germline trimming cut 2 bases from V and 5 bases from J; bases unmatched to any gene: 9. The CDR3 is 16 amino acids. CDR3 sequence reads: CASSFFGTSGGNEQYF. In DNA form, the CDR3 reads TGTGCCAGCAGCTTTTTCGGGACTAGCGGCGGGAACGAGCAGTACTTC.

CDR3: CASSVVPVSEQFF. In DNA, the CDR3 is TGTGCCAGCAGCGTAGTCCCCGTGTCTGAGCAGTTCTTC. The rearrangement links TRBV9 to TRBJ2-1; D is unresolved. Trimming removed 0 bases from V and 9 bases from J, with 10 bases in between. This CDR3 contains 13 residues. The germline V gene has CDR1 SGDLS and CDR2 YYNGEE. The full variable domain, its missing parts supplied by reference TRBV9 and TRBJ2-1, is DSGVTQTPKHLITATGQRVTLRCSPRSGDLSVYWYQQSLDQGLQFLIQYYNGEERAKGNILERFSAQQFPDLHSELNLSSLELGDSALYFCASSVVPVSEQFFGPGTRLTVL.

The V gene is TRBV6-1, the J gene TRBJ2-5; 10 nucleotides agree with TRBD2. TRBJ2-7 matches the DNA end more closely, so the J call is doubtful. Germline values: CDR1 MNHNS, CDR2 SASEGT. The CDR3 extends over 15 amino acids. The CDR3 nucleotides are TGTGCCAGCAGTGATGGACTAGCGGCTTCCTACGAGCAGTACTTC. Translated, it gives CASSDGLAASYEQYF.

In DNA, the CDR3 is TGTGCCAGCAGTCTCCTAAGGACAGGGGAAGGCAATGAGCAGTTCTTC. This sequence encodes CASSLLRTGEGNEQFF. The V and J genes are TRBV28 and TRBJ2-1; 9 bases align to TRBD1. Germline lookup yields CDR1 MDHEN and CDR2 SYDVKM. CDR3 length: 16 amino acids. Trimming removed 5 bases from V and 6 bases from J; junction bases left unmatched: 11.

This CDR3 reads CASSRTRQTSTDTQYF. The CDR3 coding sequence is TGTGCCAGCAGCCGGACTAGACAGACTAGCACAGATACGCAGTATTTT. The chain has TRBV2 and TRBJ2-3; 7 bases match TRBD2. Germline lookup yields CDR1 SNHLY and CDR2 FYNNEI. CDR3 length: 16 residues. J was trimmed by 0 bases and V by 6 bases; bases with no gene match: 9.

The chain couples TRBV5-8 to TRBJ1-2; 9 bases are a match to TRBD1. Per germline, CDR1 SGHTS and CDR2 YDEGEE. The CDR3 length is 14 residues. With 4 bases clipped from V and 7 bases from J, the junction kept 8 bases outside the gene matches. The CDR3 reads CASSDLQGALGYTF. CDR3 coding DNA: TGTGCCAGCAGCGATTTACAGGGGGCGCTTGGCTACACCTTC. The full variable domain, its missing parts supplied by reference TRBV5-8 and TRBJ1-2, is EAGVTQSPTHLIKTRGQQATLRCSPISGHTSVYWYQQALGLGLQFLLWYDEGEERNRGNFPPRFSGRQFPNYSSELNVNALELEDSALYLCASSDLQGALGYTFGSGTRLTVV.

This chain's CDR3 is CASEIGVTGNTIYF. CDR3 DNA sequence: TGTGCCAGCGAAATAGGGGTAACTGGAAACACCATATATTTT. The V gene is TRBV6-6, the J gene TRBJ1-3; tentatively, D is TRBD1 (5 bases). CDR1 is MNHNY, CDR2 SVGAGI, per germline (reference sequence). Trimming removed 8 bases at V and 2 bases at J, with 13 bases between. The CDR3 consists of 14 residues.

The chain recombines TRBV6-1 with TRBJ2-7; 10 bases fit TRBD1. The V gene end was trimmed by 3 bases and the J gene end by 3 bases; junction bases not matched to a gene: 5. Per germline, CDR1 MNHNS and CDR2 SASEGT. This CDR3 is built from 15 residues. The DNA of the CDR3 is TGTGCCAGCAGTGATCCGGGGACAGGGGTCTACGAGCAGTACTTC. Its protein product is CASSDPGTGVYEQYF.

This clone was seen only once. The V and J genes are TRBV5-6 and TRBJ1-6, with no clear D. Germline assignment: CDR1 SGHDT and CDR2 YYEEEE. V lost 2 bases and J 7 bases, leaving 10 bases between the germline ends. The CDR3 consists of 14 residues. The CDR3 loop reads CASSFPERNSPLHF. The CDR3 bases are TGTGCCAGCAGCTTTCCCGAGCGGAATTCACCCCTCCACTTT.

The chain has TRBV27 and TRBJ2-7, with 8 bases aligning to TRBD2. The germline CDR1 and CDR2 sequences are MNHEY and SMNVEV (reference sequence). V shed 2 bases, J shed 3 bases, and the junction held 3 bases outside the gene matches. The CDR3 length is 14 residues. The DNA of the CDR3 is TGTGCCAGCAGTTTAAAGAGCGGGGGCTACGAGCAGTACTTC. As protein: CASSLKSGGYEQYF.